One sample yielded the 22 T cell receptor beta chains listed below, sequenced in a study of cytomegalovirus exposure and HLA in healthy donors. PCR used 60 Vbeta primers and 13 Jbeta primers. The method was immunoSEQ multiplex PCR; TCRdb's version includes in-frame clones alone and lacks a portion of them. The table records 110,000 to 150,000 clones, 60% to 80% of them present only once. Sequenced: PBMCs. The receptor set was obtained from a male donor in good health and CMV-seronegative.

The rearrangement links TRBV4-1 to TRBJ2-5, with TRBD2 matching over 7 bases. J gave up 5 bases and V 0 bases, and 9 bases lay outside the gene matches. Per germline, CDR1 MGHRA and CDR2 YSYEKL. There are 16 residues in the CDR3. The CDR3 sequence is CASSQDNSRGRETQYF. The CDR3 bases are TGCGCCAGCAGCCAAGATAACTCGCGGGGGAGGGAGACCCAGTACTTC.

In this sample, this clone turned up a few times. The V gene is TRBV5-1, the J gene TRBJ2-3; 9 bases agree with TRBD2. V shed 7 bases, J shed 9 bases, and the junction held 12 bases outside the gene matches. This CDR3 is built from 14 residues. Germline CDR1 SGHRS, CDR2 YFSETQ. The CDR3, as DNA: TGCGCCAGCCGGACTAGCGCTACTCCAGGCACGCAGTATTTT. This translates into CASRTSATPGTQYF. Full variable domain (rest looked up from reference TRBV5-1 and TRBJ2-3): KAGVTQTPRYLIKTRGQQVTLSCSPISGHRSVSWYQQTPGQGLQFLFEYFSETQRNKGNFPGRFSGRQFSNSRSEMNVSTLELGDSALYLCASRTSATPGTQYFGPGTRLTVL.

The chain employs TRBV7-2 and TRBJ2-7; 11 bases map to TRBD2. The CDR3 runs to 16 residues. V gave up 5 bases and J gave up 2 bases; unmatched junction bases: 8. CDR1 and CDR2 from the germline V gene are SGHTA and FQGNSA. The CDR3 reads CASSMGLAAKAYEQYF. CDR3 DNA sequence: TGTGCCAGCAGCATGGGACTAGCGGCCAAGGCCTACGAGCAGTACTTC.

CDR3 DNA sequence: TGTGCCAGCAGACTGACTAGCGGGAATGAGCAGTTCTTC. Its translation: CASRLTSGNEQFF. This chain connects TRBV6-1 to TRBJ2-1; 10 bases line up with TRBD2. J was trimmed by 7 bases and V by 6 bases; bases with no gene match: 3. The germline gives CDR1 MNHNS, CDR2 SASEGT. The CDR3 sequence is 13 residues long.

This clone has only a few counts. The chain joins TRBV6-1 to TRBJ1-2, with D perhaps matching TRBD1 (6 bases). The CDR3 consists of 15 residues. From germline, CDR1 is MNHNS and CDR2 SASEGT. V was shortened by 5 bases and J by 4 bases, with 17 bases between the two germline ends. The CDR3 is CASSHGDNRFYGYTF. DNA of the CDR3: TGTGCCAGCAGTCATGGGGACAACCGATTCTATGGCTACACCTTC.

The CDR3 nucleotides are TGTGCCAGCAGCTTAACGGGAGGAGCGAATGAAAAACTGTTTTTT. This translates into CASSLTGGANEKLFF. This rearrangement joins TRBV7-3 to TRBJ1-4; D not resolved. The CDR3 has 15 amino acids. Germline CDR1 reads SGHTA; CDR2 reads FQGTGA. With 0 bases removed from V and 5 bases from J, the gap between germline ends came to 10 bases.

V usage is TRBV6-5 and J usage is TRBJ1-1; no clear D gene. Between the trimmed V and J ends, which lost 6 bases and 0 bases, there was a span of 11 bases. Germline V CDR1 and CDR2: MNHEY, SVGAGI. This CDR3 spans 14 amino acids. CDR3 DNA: TGTGCCAGCAGCCGAAACGGGATGAACACTGAAGCTTTCTTT. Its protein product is CASSRNGMNTEAFF.

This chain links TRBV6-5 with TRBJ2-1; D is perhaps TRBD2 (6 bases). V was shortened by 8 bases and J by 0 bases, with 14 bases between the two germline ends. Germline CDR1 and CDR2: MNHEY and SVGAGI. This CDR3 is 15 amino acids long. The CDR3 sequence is CASSQEGLSYNEQFF. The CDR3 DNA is TGTGCCAGCTCCCAGGAGGGTCTCTCCTACAATGAGCAGTTCTTC.

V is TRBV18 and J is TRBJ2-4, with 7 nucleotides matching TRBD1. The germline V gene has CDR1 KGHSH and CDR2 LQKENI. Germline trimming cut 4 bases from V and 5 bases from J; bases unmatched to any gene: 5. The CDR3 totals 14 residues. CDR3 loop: CASSLGTAQNIQYF. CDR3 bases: TGTGCCAGCTCACTCGGGACAGCACAAAACATTCAGTACTTC.

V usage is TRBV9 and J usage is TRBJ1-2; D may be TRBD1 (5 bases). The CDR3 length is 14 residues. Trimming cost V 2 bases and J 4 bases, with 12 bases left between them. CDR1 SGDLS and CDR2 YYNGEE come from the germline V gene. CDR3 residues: CASSVGSQGYGYTF. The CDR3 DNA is TGTGCCAGCAGCGTCGGGTCCCAGGGCTATGGCTACACCTTC.

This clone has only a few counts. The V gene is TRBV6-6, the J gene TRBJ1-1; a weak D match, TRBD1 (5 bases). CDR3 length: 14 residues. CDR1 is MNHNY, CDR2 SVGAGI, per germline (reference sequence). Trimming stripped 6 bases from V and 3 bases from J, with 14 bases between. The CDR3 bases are TGTGCCAGCAGGAAGGGAGGGGTCGACACTGAAGCTTTCTTT. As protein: CASRKGGVDTEAFF.

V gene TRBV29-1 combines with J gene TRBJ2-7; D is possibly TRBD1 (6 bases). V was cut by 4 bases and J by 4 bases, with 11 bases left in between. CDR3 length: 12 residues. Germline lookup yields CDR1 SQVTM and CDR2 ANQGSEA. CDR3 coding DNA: TGCAGCGTTGGACAGGACAATTACGAGCAGTACTTC. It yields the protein CSVGQDNYEQYF.

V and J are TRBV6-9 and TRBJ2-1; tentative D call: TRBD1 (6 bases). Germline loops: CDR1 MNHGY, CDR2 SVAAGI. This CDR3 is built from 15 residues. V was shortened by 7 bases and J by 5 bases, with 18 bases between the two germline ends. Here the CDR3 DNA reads TGTGCCAGCATTATCAGGGGTGGTTGGAACAATGAGCAGTTCTTC. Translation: CASIIRGGWNNEQFF.

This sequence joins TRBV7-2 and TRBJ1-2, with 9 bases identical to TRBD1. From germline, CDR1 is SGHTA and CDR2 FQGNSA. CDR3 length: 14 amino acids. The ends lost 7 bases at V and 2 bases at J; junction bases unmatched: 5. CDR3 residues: CASNPQGANYGYTF. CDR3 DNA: TGTGCCAGCAACCCACAGGGGGCGAACTATGGCTACACCTTC.

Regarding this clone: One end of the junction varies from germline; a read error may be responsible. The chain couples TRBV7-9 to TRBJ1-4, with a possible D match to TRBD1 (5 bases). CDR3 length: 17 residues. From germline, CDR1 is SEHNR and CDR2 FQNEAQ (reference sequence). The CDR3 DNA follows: TGTTCCAGCAGCCCCCGGGGGTTAGGGACAACTAATGAAAAACTGTTTTTT. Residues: CSSSPRGLGTTNEKLFF.

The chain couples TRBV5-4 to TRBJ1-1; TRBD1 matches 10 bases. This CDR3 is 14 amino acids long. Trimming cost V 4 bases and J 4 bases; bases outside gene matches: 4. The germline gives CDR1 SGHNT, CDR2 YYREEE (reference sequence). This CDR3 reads CASSIRQGATEAFF. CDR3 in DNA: TGTGCCAGCAGCATCAGACAGGGGGCCACTGAAGCTTTCTTT. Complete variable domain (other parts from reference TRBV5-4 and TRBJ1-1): ETGVTQSPTHLIKTRGQQVTLRCSSQSGHNTVSWYQQALGQGPQFIFQYYREEENGRGNFPPRFSGLQFPNYSSELNVNALELDDSALYLCASSIRQGATEAFFGQGTRLTVV.

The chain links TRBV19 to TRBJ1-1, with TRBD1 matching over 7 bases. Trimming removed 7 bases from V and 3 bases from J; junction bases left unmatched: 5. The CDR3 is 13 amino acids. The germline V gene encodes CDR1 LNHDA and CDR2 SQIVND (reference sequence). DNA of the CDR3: TGTGCCAGTAAAGGACAGGCGTACACTGAAGCTTTCTTT. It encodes CASKGQAYTEAFF.

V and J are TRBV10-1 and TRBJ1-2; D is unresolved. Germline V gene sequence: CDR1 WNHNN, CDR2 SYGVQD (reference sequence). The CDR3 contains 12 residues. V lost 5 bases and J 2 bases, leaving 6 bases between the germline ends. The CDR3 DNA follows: TGCGCCAGCAGTCCAGGCAACTATGGCTACACCTTC. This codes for CASSPGNYGYTF.

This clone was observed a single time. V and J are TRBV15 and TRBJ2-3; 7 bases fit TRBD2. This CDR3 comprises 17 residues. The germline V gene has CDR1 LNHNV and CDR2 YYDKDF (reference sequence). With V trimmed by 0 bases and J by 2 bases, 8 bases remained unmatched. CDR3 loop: CATSRDRRGVSTDTQYF. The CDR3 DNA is TGTGCCACCAGCAGAGATAGACGGGGGGTTTCCACAGATACGCAGTATTTT.

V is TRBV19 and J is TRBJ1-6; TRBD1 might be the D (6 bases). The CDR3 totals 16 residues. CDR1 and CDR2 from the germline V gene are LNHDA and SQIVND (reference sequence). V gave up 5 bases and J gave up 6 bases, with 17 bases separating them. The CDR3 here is CASSRSWTASNSPLHF. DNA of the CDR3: TGTGCCAGTAGTCGTTCTTGGACAGCTTCTAATTCACCCCTCCACTTT.

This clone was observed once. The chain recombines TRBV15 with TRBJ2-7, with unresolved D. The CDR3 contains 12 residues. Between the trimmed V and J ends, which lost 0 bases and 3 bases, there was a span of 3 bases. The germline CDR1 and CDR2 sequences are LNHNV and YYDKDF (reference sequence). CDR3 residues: CATSREYYEQYF. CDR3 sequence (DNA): TGTGCCACCAGCAGAGAATACTACGAGCAGTACTTC.

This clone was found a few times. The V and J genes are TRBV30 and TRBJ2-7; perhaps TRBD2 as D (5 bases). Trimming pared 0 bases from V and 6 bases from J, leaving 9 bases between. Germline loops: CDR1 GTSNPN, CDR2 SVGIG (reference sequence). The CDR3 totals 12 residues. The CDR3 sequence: CAWSVLEPEQYF. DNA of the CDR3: TGTGCCTGGAGTGTACTAGAGCCCGAGCAGTACTTC.